This is a list of T cell receptor beta chains from one sample in a study of OX40 agonist ivuxolimab in advanced cancers. TCRdb's table, derived via immunoSEQ multiplex PCR, lists solely in-frame clones and lacks some. This sample yields about 48,000 clones, of which under 85% are seen a single time; approximately 1.2% belongs to the top ten. The sample here was CD4+ or CD8+ T cells sorted from blood, taken in a trial of the OX40 agonist ivuxolimab. The receptors originated from an adult with an advanced solid tumor such as melanoma, head and neck, liver or kidney cancer. Both conserved end residues are part of each CDR3. A D gene is named only where the DNA matches it firmly. Not every row has a clone size; where given, it reads once, few, many or a size class.

d_call	clone_size	v_call	j_call	cdr3_aa	cdr3_nt
-	few	TRBV5-1	TRBJ1-4	CASSLAGTRDEKLFF	TGCGCCAGCAGCTTGGCAGGCACCCGGGATGAAAAACTGTTTTTT
-	-	TRBV19	TRBJ1-2	CASSISDYMGYTF	TGTGCCAGTAGTATATCCGACTATATGGGCTACACCTTC
TRBD1	once	TRBV7-2	TRBJ1-1	CASSLEGQGITEAFF	TGTGCCAGCAGCTTAGAGGGACAGGGGATCACTGAAGCTTTCTTT
TRBD2	-	TRBV7-9	TRBJ2-3	CASSFGLAGASTDTQYF	TGTGCCAGCAGCTTTGGCCTAGCGGGGGCTAGCACAGATACGCAGTATTTT
TRBD2	-	TRBV11-2	TRBJ2-1	CASSLFGGAGINEQFF	TGTGCCAGCAGCTTATTCGGGGGGGCCGGGATCAATGAGCAGTTCTTC
-	few	TRBV7-3	TRBJ1-5	CASSMTAYQPQHF	TGTGCCAGCAGCATGACAGCCTATCAGCCCCAGCATTTT
-	-	TRBV4-2	TRBJ1-1	CASSRRTNEAFF	TGTGCCAGCAGCCGAAGGACGAATGAAGCTTTCTTT
-	-	TRBV30	TRBJ1-4	CACRTVTNEKLFF	TGTGCCTGTCGGACAGTCACTAATGAAAAACTGTTTTTT
-	once	TRBV5-4	TRBJ2-4	CASSLVFGAKNIQYF	TGTGCCAGCAGCTTGGTGTTTGGGGCCAAAAACATTCAGTACTTC
TRBD2	-	TRBV9	TRBJ2-2	CASSVVAGAGELFF	TGTGCCAGCAGCGTAGTAGCGGGGGCCGGGGAGCTGTTTTTT
TRBD1	-	TRBV12-5	TRBJ2-1	CASGNRDREGSEQFF	TGTGCTAGTGGTAACCGGGACAGGGAGGGGAGTGAGCAGTTCTTC
-	-	TRBV15	TRBJ1-4	CATSRDDRQVWEKLFF	TGTGCCACCAGCAGAGACGACAGACAGGTTTGGGAAAAACTGTTTTTT
-	-	TRBV30	TRBJ1-6	CAWSVRRGGSPLHF	TGTGCCTGGAGTGTACGCAGGGGTGGTTCACCCCTCCACTTT
TRBD1	once	TRBV10-3	TRBJ1-1	CAISRTGFTEAFF	TGTGCCATCAGTCGGACAGGGTTCACTGAAGCTTTCTTT
-	-	TRBV9	TRBJ1-2	CASSVSGTLGYGYTF	TGTGCCAGCAGCGTGTCCGGGACTCTGGGGTATGGCTACACCTTC
-	once	TRBV11-2	TRBJ1-2	CASSLDFVGIEGGYTF	TGTGCCAGCAGCTTAGACTTTGTGGGCATAGAGGGTGGCTACACCTTC
-	-	TRBV19	TRBJ1-1	CASSIAGVDTEAFF	TGTGCCAGTAGTATAGCGGGTGTTGACACTGAAGCTTTCTTT
-	few	TRBV5-1	TRBJ2-7	CASSLDPGSYEQYF	TGCGCCAGCAGCTTGGATCCGGGATCCTACGAGCAGTACTTC
TRBD2	-	TRBV7-9	TRBJ2-6	CASSRKLAGTGANVLTF	TGTGCCAGCAGCCGAAAACTAGCGGGGACCGGGGCCAACGTCCTGACTTTC
TRBD1	-	TRBV4-3	TRBJ1-3	CASSLKLLSGTGGSGNTIYF	TGCGCCAGCAGCCTTAAATTGTTGAGCGGGACAGGGGGGTCTGGAAACACCATATATTTT
TRBD1	once	TRBV19	TRBJ1-2	CASSTPSGGSVYGYTF	TGTGCCAGTAGTACCCCTTCAGGGGGCTCGGTCTATGGCTACACCTTC
TRBD1	-	TRBV5-1	TRBJ2-3	CASSLYGQGAITDTQYF	TGCGCCAGCAGCTTGTATGGACAGGGGGCTATCACAGATACGCAGTATTTT
TRBD2	-	TRBV4-1	TRBJ2-3	CASSQRLAGEIDTQYF	TGCGCCAGCAGCCAACGACTAGCGGGGGAGATAGATACGCAGTATTTT
-	-	TRBV5-1	TRBJ1-4	CASSSGRTAGNEKLFF	TGCGCCAGCAGCTCCGGACGGACAGCGGGGAATGAAAAACTGTTTTTT
-	-	TRBV7-3	TRBJ2-2	CASSFDPRPHTGELFF	TGTGCCAGCAGCTTTGATCCCCGGCCGCATACCGGGGAGCTGTTTTTT
-	once	TRBV5-1	TRBJ2-7	CASSRAVAYEQYF	TGCGCCAGCAGCCGGGCGGTTGCCTACGAGCAGTACTTC
-	-	TRBV7-6	TRBJ1-1	CASSLSRANTEAFF	TGTGCCAGCAGCCTTAGCAGGGCGAACACTGAAGCTTTCTTT
-	-	TRBV30	TRBJ2-7	CAWSPSNYEQYF	TGTGCCTGGAGTCCTAGCAACTACGAGCAGTACTTC
-	-	TRBV9	TRBJ2-1	CASSVAGRYNEQFF	TGTGCCAGCAGCGTTGCGGGGCGTTACAATGAGCAGTTCTTC
TRBD1	-	TRBV19	TRBJ1-1	CASSTQTGTEAFF	TGTGCCAGTAGTACCCAGACAGGGACTGAAGCTTTCTTT
-	-	TRBV10-1	TRBJ2-1	CASSEDATSYNEQFF	TGCGCCAGCAGTGAGGATGCCACTAGCTACAATGAGCAGTTCTTC
-	-	TRBV7-9	TRBJ1-3	CASSLSRNTIYF	TGTGCCAGCAGCTTAAGCAGAAACACCATATATTTT
TRBD1	-	TRBV5-6	TRBJ2-3	CASSLRQGLTDAQYF	TGTGCCAGCAGCTTGAGACAGGGTTTGACAGATGCGCAGTATTTT
-	-	TRBV19	TRBJ1-2	CASSISNLGYTF	TGTGCCAGTAGTATTTCCAATTTGGGCTACACCTTC
-	-	TRBV5-1	TRBJ1-2	CASSLDSDYGYTF	TGCGCCAGCAGCTTGGATTCAGACTATGGCTACACCTTC
-	once	TRBV6-6	TRBJ1-3	CASSYADIGNTIYF	TGTGCCAGCAGTTACGCGGACATTGGAAACACCATATATTTT
-	few	TRBV7-9	TRBJ1-2	CASSFGQHYGYTF	TGTGCCAGCAGCTTTGGACAGCACTATGGCTACACCTTC
-	-	TRBV7-3	TRBJ1-3	CASSYTGTGNTIYF	TGTGCCAGCAGCTATACAGGGACTGGAAACACCATATATTTT
-	-	TRBV5-6	TRBJ2-5	CASSSLSEQYF	TGTGCCAGCAGCTCTTTGTCAGAGCAGTACTTC
TRBD1	-	TRBV18	TRBJ1-5	CASSPGTGNQPQHF	TGTGCCAGCTCCCCCGGGACAGGCAATCAGCCCCAGCATTTT
TRBD1	-	TRBV15	TRBJ1-2	CATSALDREGGYTF	TGTGCCACCAGCGCCCTGGACAGGGAGGGCGGCTACACCTTC